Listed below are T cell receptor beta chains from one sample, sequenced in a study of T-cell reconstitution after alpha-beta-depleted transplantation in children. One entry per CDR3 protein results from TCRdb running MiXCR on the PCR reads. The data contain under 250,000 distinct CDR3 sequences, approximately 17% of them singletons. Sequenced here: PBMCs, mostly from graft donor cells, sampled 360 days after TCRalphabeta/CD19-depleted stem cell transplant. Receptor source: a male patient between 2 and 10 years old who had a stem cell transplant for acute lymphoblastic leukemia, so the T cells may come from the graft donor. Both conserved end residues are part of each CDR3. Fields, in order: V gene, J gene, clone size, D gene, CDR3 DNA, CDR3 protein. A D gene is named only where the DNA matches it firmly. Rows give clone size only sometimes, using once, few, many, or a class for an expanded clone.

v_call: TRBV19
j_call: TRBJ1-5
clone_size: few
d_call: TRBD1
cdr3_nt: TGTGCCAGTAGTATCTGGGGACAGGGGGCGCAGCCCCAGCATTTT
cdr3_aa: CASSIWGQGAQPQHF

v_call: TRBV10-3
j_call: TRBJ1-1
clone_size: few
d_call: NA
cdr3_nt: TGTGCCATCAGCCCTGGACAGCTGAACACTGAAGCTTTCTTT
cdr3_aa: CAISPGQLNTEAFF

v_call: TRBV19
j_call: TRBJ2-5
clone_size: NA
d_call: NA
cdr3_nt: TGTGCCAGTAGTATACCGGCGGAGGAGACCCAGTACTTC
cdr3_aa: CASSIPAEETQYF

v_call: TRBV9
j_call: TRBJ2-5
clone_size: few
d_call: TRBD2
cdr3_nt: TGTGCCAGCAGCGGACTAGCGGGGGGGCTGGAGACCCAGTACTTC
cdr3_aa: CASSGLAGGLETQYF

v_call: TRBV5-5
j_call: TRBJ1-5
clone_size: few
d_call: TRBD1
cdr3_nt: TGTGCCAGCAGCAGCCGACAGGGGGCCGTGGAGCCCCAGCATTTT
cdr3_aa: CASSSRQGAVEPQHF

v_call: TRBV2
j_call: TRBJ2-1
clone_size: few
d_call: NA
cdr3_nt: TGTGCCAGCAGGTCCCTAGCCTCCTACAATGAGCAGTTCTTC
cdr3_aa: CASRSLASYNEQFF

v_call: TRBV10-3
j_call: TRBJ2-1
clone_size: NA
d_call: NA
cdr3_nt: TGTGCCATCAGTCTTAGTGGGGGGCCGGTTGAGCAGTTCTTC
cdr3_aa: CAISLSGGPVEQFF

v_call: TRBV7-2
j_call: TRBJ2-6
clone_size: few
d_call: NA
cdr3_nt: TGTGCCAGCACTCCAAACTCTGGGGCCAACGTCCTGACTTTC
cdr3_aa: CASTPNSGANVLTF

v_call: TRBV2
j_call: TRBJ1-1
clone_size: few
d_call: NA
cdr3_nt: TGTGCCAGCCCCTCGGCGGTGAACACTGAAGCTTTCTTT
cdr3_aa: CASPSAVNTEAFF

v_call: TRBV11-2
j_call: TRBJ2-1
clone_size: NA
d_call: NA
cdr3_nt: TGTGCCAGCAGCTTCGGACTTAACGAGCAGTTCTTC
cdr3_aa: CASSFGLNEQFF

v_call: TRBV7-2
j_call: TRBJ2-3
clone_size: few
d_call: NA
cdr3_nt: TGTGCCACGCGGGGAGAACGGGGAAGCACAGATACGCAGTATTTT
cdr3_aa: CATRGERGSTDTQYF

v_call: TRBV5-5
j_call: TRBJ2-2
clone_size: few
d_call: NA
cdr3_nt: TGTGCCAGCAGCCGGGACCTCCCCGGGGAGCTGTTTTTT
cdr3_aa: CASSRDLPGELFF

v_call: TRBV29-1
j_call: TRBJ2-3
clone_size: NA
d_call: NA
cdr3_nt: TGCAGCGTTGAAGGGCAGGGTAGTGCAGATACGCAGTATTTT
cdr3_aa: CSVEGQGSADTQYF

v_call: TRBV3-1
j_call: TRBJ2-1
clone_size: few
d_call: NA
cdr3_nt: TGTGCCAGCAGCCAATCGGCTAAGTACATTGAGCAGTTCTTC
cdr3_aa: CASSQSAKYIEQFF

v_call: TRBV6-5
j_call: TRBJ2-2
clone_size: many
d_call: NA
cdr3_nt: TGTGCCAGCAGTTACGCCGGACGGTTCAAAATTGCGAACACCGGGGAGCTGTTTTTT
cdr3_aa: CASSYAGRFKIANTGELFF

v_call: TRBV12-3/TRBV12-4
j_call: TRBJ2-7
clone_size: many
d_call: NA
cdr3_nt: TGTGCCAGCAGTTTTGGAGGGGACTCCTACGAGCAGTACTTC
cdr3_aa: CASSFGGDSYEQYF

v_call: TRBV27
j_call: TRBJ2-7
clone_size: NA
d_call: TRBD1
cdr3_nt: TGTGCCAGCAGTTTACAGGGGGCGAACGAGCAGTACTTC
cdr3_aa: CASSLQGANEQYF

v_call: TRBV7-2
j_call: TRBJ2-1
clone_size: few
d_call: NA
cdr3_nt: TGTGCCAGCAGCCTTAGGATGGCCCTGAGCTCCTACAATGAGCAGTTCTTC
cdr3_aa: CASSLRMALSSYNEQFF

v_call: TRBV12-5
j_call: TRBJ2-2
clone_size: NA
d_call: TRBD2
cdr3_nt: TGTGCTAGTGGGGCGATACGGGGGGATAACACCGGGGAGCTGTTTTTT
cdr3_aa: CASGAIRGDNTGELFF

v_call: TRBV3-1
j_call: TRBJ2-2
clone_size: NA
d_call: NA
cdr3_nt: TGTGCCAGCAGCCGTCCCTCCGAGGGGGTCACCGGGGAGCTGTTTTTT
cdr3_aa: CASSRPSEGVTGELFF

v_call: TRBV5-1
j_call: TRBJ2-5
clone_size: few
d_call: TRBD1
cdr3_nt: TGCGCCAGCAGCTTGGACAGGGGCTTCCAAGAGACCCAGTACTTC
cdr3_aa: CASSLDRGFQETQYF

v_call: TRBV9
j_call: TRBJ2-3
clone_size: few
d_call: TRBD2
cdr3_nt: TGTGCCAGCAGCCCACGAGCGGGGGGGCCTACAGATACGCAGTATTTT
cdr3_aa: CASSPRAGGPTDTQYF

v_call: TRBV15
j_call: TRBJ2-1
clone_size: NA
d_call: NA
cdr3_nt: TGTGCCACCAGCAGGGGCTTCTTCCGACAGACCTATGAGCAGTTCTTC
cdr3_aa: CATSRGFFRQTYEQFF

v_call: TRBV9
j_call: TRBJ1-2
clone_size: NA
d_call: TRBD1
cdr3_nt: TGTGCCAGCAGCATAAGACCGGAGGGGGACAGCTATGGCTACACCTTC
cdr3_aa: CASSIRPEGDSYGYTF

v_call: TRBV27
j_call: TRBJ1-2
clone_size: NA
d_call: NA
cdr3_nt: TGTGCCAGCAGTCCCGCGGGGGGCCTTAGGTATGGCTACACCTTC
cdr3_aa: CASSPAGGLRYGYTF

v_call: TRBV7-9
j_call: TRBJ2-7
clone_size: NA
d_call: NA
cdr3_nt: TGTGCCAGCAGCTTCGGGGATCCCTCCTACGAGCAGTACTTC
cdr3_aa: CASSFGDPSYEQYF

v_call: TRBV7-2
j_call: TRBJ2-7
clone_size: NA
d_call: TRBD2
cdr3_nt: TGTGCCAGCAGCTACACCGGACTAGCGTCCTCCTACGAGCAGTACTTC
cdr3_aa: CASSYTGLASSYEQYF

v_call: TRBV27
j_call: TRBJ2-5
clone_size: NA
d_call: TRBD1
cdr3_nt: TGTGCCAGCAGTTTCCAGGGGGCGTGGGAAGAGACCCAGTACTTC
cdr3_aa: CASSFQGAWEETQYF

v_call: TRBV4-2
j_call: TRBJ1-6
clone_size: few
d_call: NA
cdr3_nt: TGTGCCAGCAGCCAAGTTCTGCAGGGGTCGGGCTATAATTCACCCCTCCACTTT
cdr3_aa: CASSQVLQGSGYNSPLHF

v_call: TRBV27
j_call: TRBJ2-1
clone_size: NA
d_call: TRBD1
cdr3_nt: TGTGCCAGCAGAAAGGACAGGGTCAGGTATGGTGAGCAGTTCTTC
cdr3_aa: CASRKDRVRYGEQFF

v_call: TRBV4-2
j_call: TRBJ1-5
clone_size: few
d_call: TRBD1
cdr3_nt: TGTGCCAGCAGCCAGGGGGGACAGTTATTCGGTCAGCCCCAGCATTTT
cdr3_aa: CASSQGGQLFGQPQHF

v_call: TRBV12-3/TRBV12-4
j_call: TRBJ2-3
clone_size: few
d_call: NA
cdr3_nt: TGTGCCAGCAGTTTAAGAGATTTTGAGACGCAGTATTTT
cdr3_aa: CASSLRDFETQYF

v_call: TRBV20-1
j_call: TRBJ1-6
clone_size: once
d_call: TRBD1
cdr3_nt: TGCAGTGCCCGGGATTTAGGACAGGGTCGGCCACCCCTCCACTTT
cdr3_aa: CSARDLGQGRPPLHF

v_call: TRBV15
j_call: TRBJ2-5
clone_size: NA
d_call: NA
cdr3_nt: TGTGCCACCAGCAGAGATCTGGGGGAGGAGACCCAGTACTTC
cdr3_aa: CATSRDLGEETQYF

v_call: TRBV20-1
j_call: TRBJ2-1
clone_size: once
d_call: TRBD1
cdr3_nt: TGCAGTGGTGAAACCTGGACAGGGACAGTATACAATGAGCAGTTCTTC
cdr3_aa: CSGETWTGTVYNEQFF

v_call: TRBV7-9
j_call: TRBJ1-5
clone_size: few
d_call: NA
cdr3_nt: TGTGCCAGCAGCGAGGGGCAGGGCCAGCCCCAGCATTTT
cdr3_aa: CASSEGQGQPQHF

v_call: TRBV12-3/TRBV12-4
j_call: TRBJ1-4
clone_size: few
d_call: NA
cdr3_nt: TGTGCCAGCAACAAATTGGAGGGTCCTAATGAAAAACTGTTTTTT
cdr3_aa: CASNKLEGPNEKLFF

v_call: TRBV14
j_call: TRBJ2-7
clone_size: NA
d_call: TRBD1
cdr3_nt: TGTGCCAGCAGCCAAGATTTGGGACAGGAGTACGAGCAGTACTTC
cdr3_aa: CASSQDLGQEYEQYF

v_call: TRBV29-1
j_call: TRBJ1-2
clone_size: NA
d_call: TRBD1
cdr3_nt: TGCAGCGTTGAGACGACAGGGGATGGCTACACCTTC
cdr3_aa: CSVETTGDGYTF

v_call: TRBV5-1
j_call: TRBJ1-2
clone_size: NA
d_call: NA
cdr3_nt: TGCGCCAGCAGCTTGTCCAGGGAAAATTATGGCTACACCTTC
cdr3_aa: CASSLSRENYGYTF

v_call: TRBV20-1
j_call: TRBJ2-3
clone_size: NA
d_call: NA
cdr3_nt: TGCAGTGCTAGTGTGAGGCAACAGGGCATCACAGATACGCAGTATTTT
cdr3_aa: CSASVRQQGITDTQYF

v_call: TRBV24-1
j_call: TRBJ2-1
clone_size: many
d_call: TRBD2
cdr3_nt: TGTGCCACCAGTCGCGGGGGGCGAGACTACAATGAGCAGTTCTTC
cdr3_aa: CATSRGGRDYNEQFF

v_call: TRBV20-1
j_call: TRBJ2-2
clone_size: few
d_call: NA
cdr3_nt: TGCAGTGCTACCCCTGCGGGGTTAAACACCGGGGAGCTGTTTTTT
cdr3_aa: CSATPAGLNTGELFF

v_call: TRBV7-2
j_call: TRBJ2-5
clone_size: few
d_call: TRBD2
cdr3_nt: TGTGCCAGCAGAGGAACTAGCGGACAAGAGACCCAGTACTTC
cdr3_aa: CASRGTSGQETQYF

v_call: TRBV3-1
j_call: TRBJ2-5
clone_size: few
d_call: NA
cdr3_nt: TGTGCCAGCAGCCAAGTTAGCAGCGAGACCCAGTACTTC
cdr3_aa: CASSQVSSETQYF

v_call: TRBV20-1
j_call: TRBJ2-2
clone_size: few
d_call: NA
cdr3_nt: TGCAGTGCTAGGCGCCTCGCAAACACCGGGGAGCTGTTTTTT
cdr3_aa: CSARRLANTGELFF

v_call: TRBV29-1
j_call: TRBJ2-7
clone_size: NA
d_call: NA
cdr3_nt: TGCAGCGTTGAAGACAGCCGTGACCCCTCCTACGAGCAGTACTTC
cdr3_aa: CSVEDSRDPSYEQYF

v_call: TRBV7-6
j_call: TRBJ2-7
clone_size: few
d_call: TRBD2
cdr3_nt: TGTGCCAGCAGCCCTCTGACGGGGGGCTACGAGCAGTACTTC
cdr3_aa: CASSPLTGGYEQYF

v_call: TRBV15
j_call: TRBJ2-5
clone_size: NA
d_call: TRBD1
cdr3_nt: TGTGCCACCAGCAGAGGGACAGGGGCAGAGACCCAGTACTTC
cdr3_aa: CATSRGTGAETQYF

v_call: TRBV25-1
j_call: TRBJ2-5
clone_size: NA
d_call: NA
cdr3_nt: TGTGCCAGCAGTGAATCCCCCGGGGAGACCCAGTACTTC
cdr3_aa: CASSESPGETQYF

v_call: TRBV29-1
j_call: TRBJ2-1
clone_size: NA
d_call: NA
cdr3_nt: TGCAGCGTTCAGGACAGAGAGATCTACAATGAGCAGTTCTTC
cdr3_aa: CSVQDREIYNEQFF

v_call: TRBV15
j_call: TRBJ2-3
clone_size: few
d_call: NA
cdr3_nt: TGTGCCACCAGCAGAGAAACGGGCACAGATACGCAGTATTTT
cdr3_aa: CATSRETGTDTQYF

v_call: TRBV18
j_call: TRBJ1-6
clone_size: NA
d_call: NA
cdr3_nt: TGTGCCAGCTCACCGAAGGCCGCGGGGCCCCTCCACTTT
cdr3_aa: CASSPKAAGPLHF

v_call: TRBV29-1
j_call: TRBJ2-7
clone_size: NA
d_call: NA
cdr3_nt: TGCAGCGTTGAGAGCGGGTTTGGGGCCGAGCAGTACTTC
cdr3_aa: CSVESGFGAEQYF

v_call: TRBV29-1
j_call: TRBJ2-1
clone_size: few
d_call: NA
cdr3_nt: TGCAGCGTTGAGGTGGCTAGCGACAATGAGCAGTTCTTC
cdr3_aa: CSVEVASDNEQFF

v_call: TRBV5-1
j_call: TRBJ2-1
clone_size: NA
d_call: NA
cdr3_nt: TGCGCCAGCAGCTCAGAGTGGGGCTTTACCTACAATGAGCAGTTCTTC
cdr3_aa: CASSSEWGFTYNEQFF